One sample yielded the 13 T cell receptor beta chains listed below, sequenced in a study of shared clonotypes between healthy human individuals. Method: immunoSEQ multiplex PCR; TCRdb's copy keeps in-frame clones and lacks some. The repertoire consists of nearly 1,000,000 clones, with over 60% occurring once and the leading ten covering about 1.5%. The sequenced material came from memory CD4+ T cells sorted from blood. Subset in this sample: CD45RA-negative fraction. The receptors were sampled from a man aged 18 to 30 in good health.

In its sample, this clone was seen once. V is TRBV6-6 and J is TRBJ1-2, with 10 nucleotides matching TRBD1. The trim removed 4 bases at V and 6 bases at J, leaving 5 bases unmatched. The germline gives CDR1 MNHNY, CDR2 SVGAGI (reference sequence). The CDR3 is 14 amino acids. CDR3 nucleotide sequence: TGTGCCAGCAGTTTCCAGGGACAGGGGAATGGCTACACCTTC. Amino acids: CASSFQGQGNGYTF.

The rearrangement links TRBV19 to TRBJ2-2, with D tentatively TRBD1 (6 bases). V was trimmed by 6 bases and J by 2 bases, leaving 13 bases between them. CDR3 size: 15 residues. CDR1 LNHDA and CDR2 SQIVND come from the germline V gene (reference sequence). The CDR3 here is CASRNGQSNTGELFF. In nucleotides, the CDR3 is TGTGCCAGTAGAAATGGACAGTCCAACACCGGGGAGCTGTTTTTT.

The DNA for the CDR3 is TGTGCCAGCAGGGCGGAACCTTCACTGGAGCAGTACTTC. It specifies CASRAEPSLEQYF. The V and J genes are TRBV5-6 and TRBJ2-7; unclear D gene. Trimming pared 5 bases from V and 7 bases from J, leaving 16 bases between. The CDR3 has 13 amino acids. The germline gives CDR1 SGHDT, CDR2 YYEEEE.

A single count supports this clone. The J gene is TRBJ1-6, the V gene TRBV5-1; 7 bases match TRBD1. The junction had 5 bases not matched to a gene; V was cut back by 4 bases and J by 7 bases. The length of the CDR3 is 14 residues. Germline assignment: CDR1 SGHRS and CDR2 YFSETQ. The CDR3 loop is CASSMGQPNSPLHF. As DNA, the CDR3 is TGCGCCAGCAGCATGGGACAGCCAAATTCACCCCTCCACTTT.

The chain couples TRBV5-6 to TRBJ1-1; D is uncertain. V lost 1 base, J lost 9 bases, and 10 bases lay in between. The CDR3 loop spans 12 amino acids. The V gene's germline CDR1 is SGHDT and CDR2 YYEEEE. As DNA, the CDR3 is TGTGCCAGCAGCTTGTTCACCCAGAAAGCTTTCTTT. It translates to CASSLFTQKAFF.

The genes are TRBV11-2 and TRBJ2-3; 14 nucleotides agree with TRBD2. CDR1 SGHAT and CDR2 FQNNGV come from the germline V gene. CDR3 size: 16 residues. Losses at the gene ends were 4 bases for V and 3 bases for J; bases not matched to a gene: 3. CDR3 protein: CASSWTSGRITDTQYF. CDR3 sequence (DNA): TGTGCCAGCAGCTGGACTAGCGGGAGGATAACAGATACGCAGTATTTT.

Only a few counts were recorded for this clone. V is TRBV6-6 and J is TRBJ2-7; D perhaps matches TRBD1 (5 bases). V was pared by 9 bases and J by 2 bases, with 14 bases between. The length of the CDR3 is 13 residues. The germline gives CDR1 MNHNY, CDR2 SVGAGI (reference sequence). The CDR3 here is CASLRAGTYEQYF. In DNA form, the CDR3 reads TGTGCCAGTCTCCGGGCAGGGACCTACGAGCAGTACTTC.

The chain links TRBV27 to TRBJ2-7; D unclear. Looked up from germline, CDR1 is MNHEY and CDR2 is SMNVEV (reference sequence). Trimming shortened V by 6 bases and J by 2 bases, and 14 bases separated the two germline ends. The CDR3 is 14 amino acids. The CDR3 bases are TGTGCCAGCAGGCCGTTCACCCCTCCCTACGAGCAGTACTTC. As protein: CASRPFTPPYEQYF.

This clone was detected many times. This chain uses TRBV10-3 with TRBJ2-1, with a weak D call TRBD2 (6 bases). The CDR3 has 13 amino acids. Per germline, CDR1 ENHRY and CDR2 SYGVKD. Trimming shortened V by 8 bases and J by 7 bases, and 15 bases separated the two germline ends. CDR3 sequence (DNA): TGTGCCATCGGGGCGGGACTTACGAATGAGCAGTTCTTC. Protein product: CAIGAGLTNEQFF.

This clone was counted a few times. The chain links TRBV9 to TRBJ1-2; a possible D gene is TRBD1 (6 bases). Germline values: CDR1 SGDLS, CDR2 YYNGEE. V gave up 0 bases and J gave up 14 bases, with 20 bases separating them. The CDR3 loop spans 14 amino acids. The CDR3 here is CASSVDLGTPLRTF. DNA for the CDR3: TGTGCCAGCAGCGTAGATCTGGGGACACCCCTTCGGACCTTC.

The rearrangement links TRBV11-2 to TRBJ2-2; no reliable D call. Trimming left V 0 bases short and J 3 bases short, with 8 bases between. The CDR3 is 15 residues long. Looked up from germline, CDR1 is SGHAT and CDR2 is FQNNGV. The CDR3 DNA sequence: TGTGCCAGCAGCTTAGATTACACCCACACCGGGGAGCTGTTTTTT. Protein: CASSLDYTHTGELFF.

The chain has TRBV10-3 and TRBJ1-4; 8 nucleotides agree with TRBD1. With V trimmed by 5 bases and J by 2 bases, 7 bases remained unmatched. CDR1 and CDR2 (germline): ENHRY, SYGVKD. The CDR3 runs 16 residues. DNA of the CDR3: TGTGCCATCAGTACCGACAGGGGAGGGACTAATGAAAAACTGTTTTTT. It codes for CAISTDRGGTNEKLFF.

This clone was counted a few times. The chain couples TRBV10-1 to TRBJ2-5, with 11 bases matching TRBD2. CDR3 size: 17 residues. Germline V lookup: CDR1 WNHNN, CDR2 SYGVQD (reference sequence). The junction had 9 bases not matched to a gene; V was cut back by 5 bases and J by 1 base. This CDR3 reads CASSNLLAGDLQETQYF. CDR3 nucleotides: TGCGCCAGCAGTAATCTACTAGCGGGGGACCTCCAAGAGACCCAGTACTTC.